The rows below give T cell receptor beta chains drawn from one sample of a study of shared clonotypes between healthy human individuals. Clones were read by immunoSEQ multiplex PCR, and TCRdb kept only the in-frame ones, dropping some. Of roughly 2,300,000 clones in the sample, 85% to 95% were seen once. Sequenced material: naive CD4+ T cells from PBMCs. The source of these receptors is a man aged 18 to 29 in good health. Some clones in this sample may be carry-over from other donors' samples. The conserved cysteine and the conserved F or W are not part of the CDR3 here. The order of the fields is D gene, J gene, V gene, CDR3 length, CDR3 protein. The D gene is left open where the match is weak.

TRBD2 | TRBJ2-3 | TRBV5-1 | 14 | ASSLDAGGATDTQY
. | TRBJ1-5 | TRBV4-1 | 13 | ASSQTGHSNQPQH
. | TRBJ2-7 | TRBV18 | 13 | ASSPGGSMGYEQY
. | TRBJ1-2 | TRBV5-1 | 9 | ASSYNGRYT
. | TRBJ2-1 | TRBV30 | 10 | AWSVQGREQF
. | TRBJ1-2 | TRBV10-3 | 12 | AISESEGTSGYT
. | TRBJ2-3 | TRBV9 | 12 | ASSPSRATDTQY
. | TRBJ1-3 | TRBV6-5 | 11 | ASSYSSGNTIY
TRBD1 | TRBJ1-1 | TRBV30 | 13 | AWTLRQGRDTEAF
. | TRBJ1-1 | TRBV5-1 | 11 | ASSPIADSEAF
TRBD1 | TRBJ1-5 | TRBV27 | 13 | ASSPPDRAYQPQH
. | TRBJ2-1 | TRBV7-7 | 13 | ASSLVAGDGGEQF
. | TRBJ2-1 | TRBV6-1 | 13 | ASRGGGRQHNEQF
. | TRBJ1-1 | TRBV5-1 | 11 | ASRTGVSTEAF
TRBD1 | TRBJ2-7 | TRBV7-9 | 12 | ASSWGTGSSEQY
TRBD2 | TRBJ2-2 | TRBV6-1 | 17 | ASSGRLAGGPVSAGELF
. | TRBJ2-1 | TRBV11-2 | 13 | ASSFVGAGYNEQF
. | TRBJ1-4 | TRBV5-4 | 12 | ASSQGPVGEKLF
. | TRBJ1-2 | TRBV4-3 | 12 | ASSQEVRGNGYT
. | TRBJ2-2 | TRBV25-1 | 10 | ASRMSGGELF
. | TRBJ1-2 | TRBV6-5 | 11 | ASSYAYFNGYT
. | TRBJ1-1 | TRBV6-5 | 13 | ASSTIWESNTEAF
. | TRBJ2-5 | TRBV7-6 | 10 | ASSPDWQTQY
TRBD1 | TRBJ1-5 | TRBV19 | 14 | ASSPHGQGSNQPQH
. | TRBJ1-2 | TRBV6-1 | 11 | ASSPQDNYGYT
TRBD1 | TRBJ2-7 | TRBV5-4 | 13 | ASNRNPGGRHEQY
. | TRBJ2-3 | TRBV6-5 | 11 | ASSPGRTDTQY
. | TRBJ2-3 | TRBV29-1 | 12 | SVTVGGRRDTQY
. | TRBJ2-2 | TRBV25-1 | 13 | ASSDSSRGTGELF
. | TRBJ2-7 | TRBV5-6 | 12 | ASSLDRRSYEQY
. | TRBJ1-5 | TRBV6-1 | 13 | ASSEINISNQPQH
TRBD2 | TRBJ2-1 | TRBV6-1 | 13 | ASRGRLADYNEQF
. | TRBJ1-5 | TRBV5-8 | 14 | ASSLGSRRGNQPQH
. | TRBJ1-5 | TRBV6-1 | 14 | ASSEDDRISNQPQH
. | TRBJ1-2 | TRBV11-2 | 13 | ASSLAWTDAYGYT
. | TRBJ2-7 | TRBV27 | 13 | ASHAVGRVPYEQY
TRBD1 | TRBJ1-5 | TRBV19 | 15 | ASRERGGQRSNQPQH
TRBD2 | TRBJ2-3 | TRBV28 | 13 | ASSRTSGLTDTQY
. | TRBJ2-7 | TRBV7-8 | 12 | ASSSYRGSYEQY
. | TRBJ1-5 | TRBV18 | 13 | ASSRTQHSNQPQH
TRBD2 | TRBJ2-3 | TRBV9 | 15 | ASSVGAGGSGTDTQY
. | TRBJ2-1 | TRBV19 | 8 | ASSSFEQF
. | TRBJ1-1 | TRBV5-4 | 12 | ASSLDGANTEAF
TRBD2 | TRBJ2-1 | TRBV27 | 13 | ASRRLAGVYNEQF
. | TRBJ2-7 | TRBV6-5 | 9 | ASSAGYEQY
. | TRBJ2-1 | TRBV5-3 | 10 | VKKGFYNEQF
. | TRBJ2-3 | TRBV5-1 | 14 | ASSLGSGPSADTQY
TRBD1 | TRBJ2-3 | TRBV7-8 | 17 | ASTQKPPGTGGIWDTQY
TRBD1 | TRBJ1-1 | TRBV5-1 | 16 | ASSLAPVGQGQNTEAF
TRBD1 | TRBJ2-4 | TRBV29-1 | 14 | SARRARGQGKNIQY
. | TRBJ2-1 | TRBV6-1 | 9 | AGAAYNEQF
. | TRBJ2-7 | TRBV30 | 9 | AWSRQYEQY
. | TRBJ1-5 | TRBV28 | 12 | ASSFQGMSQPQH
. | TRBJ2-2 | TRBV5-1 | 13 | ASSSHRENTGELF
. | TRBJ2-4 | TRBV28 | 18 | ASSSHVAIIPPRAKNIQY
. | TRBJ1-4 | TRBV6-5 | 12 | ASSHNRRHEKLF
TRBD2 | TRBJ2-2 | TRBV18 | 16 | ASSPNHGASGMTGELF
. | TRBJ1-3 | TRBV15 | 13 | ATSREMDSGNTIY
. | TRBJ1-2 | TRBV15 | 11 | ATSSPDSYGYT